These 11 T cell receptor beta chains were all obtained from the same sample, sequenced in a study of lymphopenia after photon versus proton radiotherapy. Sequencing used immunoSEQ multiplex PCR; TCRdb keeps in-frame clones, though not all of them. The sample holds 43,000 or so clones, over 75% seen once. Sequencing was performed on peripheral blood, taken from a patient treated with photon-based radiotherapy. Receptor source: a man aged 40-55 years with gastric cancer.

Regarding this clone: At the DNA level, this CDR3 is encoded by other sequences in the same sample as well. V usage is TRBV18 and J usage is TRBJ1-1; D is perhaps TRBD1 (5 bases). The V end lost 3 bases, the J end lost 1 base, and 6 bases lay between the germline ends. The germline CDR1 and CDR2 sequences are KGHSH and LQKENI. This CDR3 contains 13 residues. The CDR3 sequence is CASSPRENTEAFF. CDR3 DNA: TGTGCCAGCTCACCCAGGGAGAACACTGAAGCTTTCTTT.

The CDR3 sequence is CASSRQGGNTEAFF. The CDR3 DNA reads as TGTGCCAGCAGCCGACAGGGTGGGAACACTGAAGCTTTCTTT. This chain joins TRBV11-2 and TRBJ1-1; TRBD1 agrees at 7 bases. Per germline, CDR1 SGHAT and CDR2 FQNNGV. V shed 5 bases, J shed 1 base, and the junction held 4 bases outside the gene matches. The CDR3 extends over 14 amino acids.

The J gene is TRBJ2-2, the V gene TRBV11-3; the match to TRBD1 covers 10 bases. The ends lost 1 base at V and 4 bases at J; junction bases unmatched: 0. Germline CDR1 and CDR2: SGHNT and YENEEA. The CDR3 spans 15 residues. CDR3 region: CASSLGTGGTGELFF. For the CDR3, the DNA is TGTGCCAGCAGCTTAGGGACAGGGGGCACCGGGGAGCTGTTTTTT.

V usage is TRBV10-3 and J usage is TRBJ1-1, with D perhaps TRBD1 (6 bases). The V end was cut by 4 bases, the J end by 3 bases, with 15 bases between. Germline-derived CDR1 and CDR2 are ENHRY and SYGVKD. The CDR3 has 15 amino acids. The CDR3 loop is CAISGPGQGHTEAFF. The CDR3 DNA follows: TGTGCCATCAGTGGCCCGGGACAAGGCCACACTGAAGCTTTCTTT.

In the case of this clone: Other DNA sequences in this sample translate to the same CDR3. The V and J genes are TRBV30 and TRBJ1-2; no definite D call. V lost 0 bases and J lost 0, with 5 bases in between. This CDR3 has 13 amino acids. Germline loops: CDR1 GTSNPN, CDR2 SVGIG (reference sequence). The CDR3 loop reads CAWSVGANYGYTF. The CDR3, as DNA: TGTGCCTGGAGTGTGGGTGCTAACTATGGCTACACCTTC.

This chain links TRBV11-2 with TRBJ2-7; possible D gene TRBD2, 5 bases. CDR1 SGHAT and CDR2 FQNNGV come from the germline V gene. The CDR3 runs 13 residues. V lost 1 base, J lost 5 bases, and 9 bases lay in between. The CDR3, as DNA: TGTGCCAGCAGCTTAGTACGAGGGAACGAGCAGTACTTC. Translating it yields CASSLVRGNEQYF.

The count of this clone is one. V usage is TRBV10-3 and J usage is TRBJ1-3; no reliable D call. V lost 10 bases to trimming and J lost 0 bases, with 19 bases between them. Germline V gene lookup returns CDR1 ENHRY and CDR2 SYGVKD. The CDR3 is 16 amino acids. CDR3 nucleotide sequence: TGTGCCACCAACCCGACGGACGGAAACTCTGGAAACACCATATATTTT. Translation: CATNPTDGNSGNTIYF.

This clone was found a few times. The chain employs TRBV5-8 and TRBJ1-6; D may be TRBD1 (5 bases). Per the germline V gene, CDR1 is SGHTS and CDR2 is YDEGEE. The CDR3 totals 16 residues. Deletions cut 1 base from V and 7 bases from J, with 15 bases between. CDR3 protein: CASSLSRGEWNSPLHF. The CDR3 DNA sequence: TGTGCCAGCAGCTTGAGTCGGGGGGAATGGAATTCACCCCTCCACTTT.

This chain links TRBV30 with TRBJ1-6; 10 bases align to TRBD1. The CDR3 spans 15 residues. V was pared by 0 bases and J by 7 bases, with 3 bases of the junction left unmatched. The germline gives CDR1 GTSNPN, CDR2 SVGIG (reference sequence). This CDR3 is CAWSVRDRGNSPLHF. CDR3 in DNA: TGTGCCTGGAGTGTACGGGACAGGGGCAATTCACCCCTCCACTTT.

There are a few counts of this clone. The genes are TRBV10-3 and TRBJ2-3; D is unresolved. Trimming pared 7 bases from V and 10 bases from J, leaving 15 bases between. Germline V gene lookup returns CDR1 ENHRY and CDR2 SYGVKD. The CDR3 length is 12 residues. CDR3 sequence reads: CAITTDANAQYF. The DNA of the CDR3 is TGTGCCATCACAACAGACGCCAATGCGCAGTATTTT.

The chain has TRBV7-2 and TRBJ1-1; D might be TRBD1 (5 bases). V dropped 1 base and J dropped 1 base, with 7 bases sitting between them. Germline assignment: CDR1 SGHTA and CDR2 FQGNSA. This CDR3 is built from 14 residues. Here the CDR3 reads CASSLVGGNTEAFF. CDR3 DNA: TGTGCCAGCAGCTTAGTGGGGGGGAACACTGAAGCTTTCTTT.